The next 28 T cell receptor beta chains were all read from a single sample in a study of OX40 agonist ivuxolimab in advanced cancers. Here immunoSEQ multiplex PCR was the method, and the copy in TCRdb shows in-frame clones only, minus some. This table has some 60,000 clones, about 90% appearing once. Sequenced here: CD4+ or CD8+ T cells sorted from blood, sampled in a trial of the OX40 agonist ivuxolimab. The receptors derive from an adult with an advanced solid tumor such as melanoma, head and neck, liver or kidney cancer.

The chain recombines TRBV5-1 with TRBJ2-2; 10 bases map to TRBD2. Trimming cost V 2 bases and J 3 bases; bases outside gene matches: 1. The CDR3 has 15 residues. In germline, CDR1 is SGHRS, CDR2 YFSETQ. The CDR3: CASSLAGGHTGELFF. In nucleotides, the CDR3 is TGCGCCAGCAGCTTAGCGGGGGGGCACACCGGGGAGCTGTTTTTT.

In DNA form, the CDR3 reads TGTGCCACAGGACAGTCGAAGAATTCACCCCTCCACTTT. This codes for CATGQSKNSPLHF. The chain links TRBV30 to TRBJ1-6; perhaps TRBD1 as D (6 bases). The CDR3 consists of 13 residues. Looked up from germline, CDR1 is GTSNPN and CDR2 is SVGIG (reference sequence). Trimming removed 8 bases at V and 7 bases at J, with 15 bases between.

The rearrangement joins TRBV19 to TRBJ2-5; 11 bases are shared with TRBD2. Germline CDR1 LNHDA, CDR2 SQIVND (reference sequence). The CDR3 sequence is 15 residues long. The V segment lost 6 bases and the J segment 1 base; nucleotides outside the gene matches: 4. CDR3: CASRRLAGIQETQYF. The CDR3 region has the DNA TGTGCCAGTAGACGACTAGCGGGGATCCAAGAGACCCAGTACTTC.

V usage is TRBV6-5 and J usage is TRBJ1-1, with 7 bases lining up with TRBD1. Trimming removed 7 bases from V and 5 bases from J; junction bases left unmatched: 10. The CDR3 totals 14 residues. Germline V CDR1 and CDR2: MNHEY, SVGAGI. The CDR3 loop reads CASNHRGGGTEAFF. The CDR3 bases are TGTGCCAGCAACCACAGGGGAGGGGGGACTGAAGCTTTCTTT.

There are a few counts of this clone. CDR3 in amino acids: CASRLAGRTSTDTQYF. CDR3 bases: TGTGCCAGCAGACTAGCGGGGCGCACTAGCACAGATACGCAGTATTTT. The genes are TRBV11-2 and TRBJ2-3; 10 nucleotides match TRBD2. The germline CDR1 and CDR2 sequences are SGHAT and FQNNGV. The J segment lost 0 bases and the V segment lost 6 bases, leaving 6 bases of the junction unmatched. The CDR3 contains 16 residues.

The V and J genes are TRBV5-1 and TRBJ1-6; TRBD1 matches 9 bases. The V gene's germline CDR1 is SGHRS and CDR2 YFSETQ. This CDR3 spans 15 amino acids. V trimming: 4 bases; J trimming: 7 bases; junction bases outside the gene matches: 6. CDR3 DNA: TGCGCCAGCAGCCGACAGGGGGATCGGAATTCACCCCTCCACTTT. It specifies CASSRQGDRNSPLHF.

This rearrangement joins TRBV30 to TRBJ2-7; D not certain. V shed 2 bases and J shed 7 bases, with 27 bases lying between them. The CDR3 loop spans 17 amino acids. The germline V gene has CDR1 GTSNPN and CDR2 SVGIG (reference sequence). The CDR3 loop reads CAWSISRTDGWMGEQYF. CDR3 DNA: TGTGCCTGGAGTATTAGCCGGACGGACGGATGGATGGGGGAGCAGTACTTC.

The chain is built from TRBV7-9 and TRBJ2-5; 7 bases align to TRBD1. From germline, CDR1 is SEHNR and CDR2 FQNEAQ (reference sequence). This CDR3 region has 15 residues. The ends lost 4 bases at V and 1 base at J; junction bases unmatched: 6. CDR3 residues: CASSWTGRPQETQYF. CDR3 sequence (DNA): TGTGCCAGCAGCTGGACAGGCAGACCCCAAGAGACCCAGTACTTC.

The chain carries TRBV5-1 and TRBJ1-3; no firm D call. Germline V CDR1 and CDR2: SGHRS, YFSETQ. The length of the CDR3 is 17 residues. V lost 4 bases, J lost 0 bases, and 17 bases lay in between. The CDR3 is CASSPISRSPSGNTIYF. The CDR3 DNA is TGCGCCAGCAGCCCCATCAGTCGAAGCCCCTCTGGAAACACCATATATTTT. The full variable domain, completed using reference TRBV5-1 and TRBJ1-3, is KAGVTQTPRYLIKTRGQQVTLSCSPISGHRSVSWYQQTPGQGLQFLFEYFSETQRNKGNFPGRFSGRQFSNSRSEMNVSTLELGDSALYLCASSPISRSPSGNTIYFGEGSWLTVV.

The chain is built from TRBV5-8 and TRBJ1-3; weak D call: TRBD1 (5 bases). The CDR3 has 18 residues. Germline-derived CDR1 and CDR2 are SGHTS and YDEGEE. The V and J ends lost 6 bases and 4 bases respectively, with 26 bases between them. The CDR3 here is CASTPGKGAVRSGNTIYF. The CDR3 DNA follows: TGTGCCAGCACCCCAGGGAAGGGCGCGGTTCGGTCGGGAAACACCATATATTTT.

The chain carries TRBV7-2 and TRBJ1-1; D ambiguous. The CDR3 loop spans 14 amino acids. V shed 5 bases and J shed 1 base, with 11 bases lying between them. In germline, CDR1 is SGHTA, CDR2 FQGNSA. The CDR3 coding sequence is TGTGCCAGCAGCCTCGTGGGTACGAACACTGAAGCTTTCTTT. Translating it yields CASSLVGTNTEAFF. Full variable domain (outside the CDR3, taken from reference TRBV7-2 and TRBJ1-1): GAGVSQSPSNKVTEKGKDVELRCDPISGHTALYWYRQSLGQGLEFLIYFQGNSAPDKSGLPSDRFSAERTGGSVSTLTIQRTQQEDSAVYLCASSLVGTNTEAFFGQGTRLTVV.

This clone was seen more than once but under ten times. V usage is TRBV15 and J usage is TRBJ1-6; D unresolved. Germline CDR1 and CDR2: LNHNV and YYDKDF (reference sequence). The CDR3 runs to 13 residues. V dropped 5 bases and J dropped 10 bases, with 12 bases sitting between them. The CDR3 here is CATSPGFRSPLHF. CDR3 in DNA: TGTGCCACCAGCCCCGGGTTTAGGTCACCCCTCCACTTT.

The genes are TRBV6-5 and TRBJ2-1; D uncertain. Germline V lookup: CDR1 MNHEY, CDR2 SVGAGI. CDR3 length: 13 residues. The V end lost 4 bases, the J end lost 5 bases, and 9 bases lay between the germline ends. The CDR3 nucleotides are TGTGCCAGCAGTTTATTCACGAACAATGAGCAGTTCTTC. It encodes CASSLFTNNEQFF.

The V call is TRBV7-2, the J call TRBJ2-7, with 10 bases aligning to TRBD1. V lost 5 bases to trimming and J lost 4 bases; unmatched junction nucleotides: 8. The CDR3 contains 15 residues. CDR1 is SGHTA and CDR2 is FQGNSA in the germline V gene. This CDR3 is CASSTWTGGSYEQYF. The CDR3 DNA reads TGTGCCAGCAGCACATGGACAGGGGGGAGTTACGAGCAGTACTTC. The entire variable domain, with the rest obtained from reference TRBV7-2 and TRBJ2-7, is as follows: GAGVSQSPSNKVTEKGKDVELRCDPISGHTALYWYRQSLGQGLEFLIYFQGNSAPDKSGLPSDRFSAERTGGSVSTLTIQRTQQEDSAVYLCASSTWTGGSYEQYFGPGTRLTVT.

The CDR3: CASSESGRLYGYTF. CDR3 DNA: TGCGCCAGCAGTGAGTCAGGACGACTCTATGGCTACACCTTC. The gene calls are TRBV10-1 and TRBJ1-2; D is ambiguous. The CDR3 contains 14 residues. Germline V gene data show CDR1 as WNHNN and CDR2 as SYGVQD (reference sequence). Trimming shortened V by 0 bases and J by 4 bases, and 9 bases separated the two germline ends.

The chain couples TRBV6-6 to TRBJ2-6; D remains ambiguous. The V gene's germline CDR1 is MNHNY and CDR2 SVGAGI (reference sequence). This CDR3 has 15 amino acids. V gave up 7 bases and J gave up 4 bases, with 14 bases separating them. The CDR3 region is CASKAAFSGANVLTF. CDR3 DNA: TGTGCCAGCAAGGCGGCCTTTTCCGGGGCCAACGTCCTGACTTTC.

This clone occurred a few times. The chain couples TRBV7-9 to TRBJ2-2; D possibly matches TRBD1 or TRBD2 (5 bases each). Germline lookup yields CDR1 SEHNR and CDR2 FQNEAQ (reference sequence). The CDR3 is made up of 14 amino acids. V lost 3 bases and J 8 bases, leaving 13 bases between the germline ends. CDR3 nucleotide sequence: TGTGCCAGCAGCTTGAGTGGGGGATCGGGGGAGCTGTTTTTT. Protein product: CASSLSGGSGELFF.

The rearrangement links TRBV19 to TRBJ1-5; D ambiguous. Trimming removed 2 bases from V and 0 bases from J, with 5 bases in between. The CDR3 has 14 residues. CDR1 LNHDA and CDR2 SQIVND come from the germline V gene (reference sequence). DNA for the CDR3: TGTGCCAGTAGTATACTCGATAGCAATCAGCCCCAGCATTTT. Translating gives CASSILDSNQPQHF. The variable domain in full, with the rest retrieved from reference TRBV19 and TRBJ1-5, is DGGITQSPKYLFRKEGQNVTLSCEQNLNHDAMYWYRQDPGQGLRLIYYSQIVNDFQKGDIAEGYSVSREKKESFPLTVTSAQKNPTAFYLCASSILDSNQPQHFGDGTRLSIL.

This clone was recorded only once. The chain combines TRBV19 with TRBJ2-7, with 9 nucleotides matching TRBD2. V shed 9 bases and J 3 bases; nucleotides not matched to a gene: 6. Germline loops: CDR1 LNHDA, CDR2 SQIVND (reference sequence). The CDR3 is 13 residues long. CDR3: CASGAGGIYEQYF. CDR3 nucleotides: TGTGCCAGCGGAGCGGGGGGAATCTACGAGCAGTACTTC.

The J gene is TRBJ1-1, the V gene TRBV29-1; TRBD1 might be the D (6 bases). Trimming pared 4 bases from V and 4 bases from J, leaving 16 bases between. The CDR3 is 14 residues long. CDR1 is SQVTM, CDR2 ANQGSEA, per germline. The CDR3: CSVGGGHGVTEAFF. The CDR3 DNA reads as TGCAGCGTTGGGGGGGGGCATGGAGTCACTGAAGCTTTCTTT.

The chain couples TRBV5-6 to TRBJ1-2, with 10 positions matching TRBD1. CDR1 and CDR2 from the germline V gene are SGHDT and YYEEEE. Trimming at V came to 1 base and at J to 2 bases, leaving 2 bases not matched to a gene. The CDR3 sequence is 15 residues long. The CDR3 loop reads CASSLRDRGNYGYTF. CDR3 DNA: TGTGCCAGCAGCTTGAGGGACAGGGGAAACTATGGCTACACCTTC.

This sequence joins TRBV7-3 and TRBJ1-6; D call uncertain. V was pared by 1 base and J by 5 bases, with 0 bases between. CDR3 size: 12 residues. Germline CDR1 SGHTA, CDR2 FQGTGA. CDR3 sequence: CASSLNNSPLHF. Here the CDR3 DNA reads TGTGCCAGCAGCTTAAATAATTCACCCCTCCACTTT.

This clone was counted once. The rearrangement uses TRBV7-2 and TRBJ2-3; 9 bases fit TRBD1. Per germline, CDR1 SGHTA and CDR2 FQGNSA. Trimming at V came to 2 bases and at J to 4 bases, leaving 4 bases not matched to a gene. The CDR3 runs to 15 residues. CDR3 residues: CASSLRQGVADTQYF. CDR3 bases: TGTGCCAGCAGCTTAAGACAGGGGGTCGCAGATACGCAGTATTTT. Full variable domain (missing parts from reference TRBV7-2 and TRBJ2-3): GAGVSQSPSNKVTEKGKDVELRCDPISGHTALYWYRQSLGQGLEFLIYFQGNSAPDKSGLPSDRFSAERTGGSVSTLTIQRTQQEDSAVYLCASSLRQGVADTQYFGPGTRLTVL.

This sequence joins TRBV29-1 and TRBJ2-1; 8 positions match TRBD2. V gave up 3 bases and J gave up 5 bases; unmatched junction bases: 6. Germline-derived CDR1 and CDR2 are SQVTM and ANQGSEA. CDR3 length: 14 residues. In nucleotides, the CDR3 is TGCAGCGTTGAGATAGCGGGGAGACACAATGAGCAGTTCTTC. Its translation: CSVEIAGRHNEQFF.

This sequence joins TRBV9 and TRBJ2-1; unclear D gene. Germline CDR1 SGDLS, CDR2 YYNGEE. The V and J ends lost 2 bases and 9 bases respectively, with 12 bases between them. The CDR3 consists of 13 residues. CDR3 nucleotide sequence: TGTGCCAGCAGCGTGCGGCCGATCGGTGAGCAGTTCTTC. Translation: CASSVRPIGEQFF.

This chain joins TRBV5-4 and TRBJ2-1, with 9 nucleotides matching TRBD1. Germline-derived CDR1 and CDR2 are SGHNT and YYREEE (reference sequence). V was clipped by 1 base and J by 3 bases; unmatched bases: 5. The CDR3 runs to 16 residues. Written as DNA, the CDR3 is TGTGCCAGCAGCTTGCCCGGGACAGGGAGCTACAATGAGCAGTTCTTC. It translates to CASSLPGTGSYNEQFF.

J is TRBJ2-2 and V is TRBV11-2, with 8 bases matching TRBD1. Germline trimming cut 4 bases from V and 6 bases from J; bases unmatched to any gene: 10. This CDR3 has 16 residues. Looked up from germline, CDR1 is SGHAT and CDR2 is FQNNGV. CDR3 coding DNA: TGTGCCAGCAGCTCTCTCTGGACAGGGACGGCCGGGGAGCTGTTTTTT. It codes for CASSSLWTGTAGELFF.

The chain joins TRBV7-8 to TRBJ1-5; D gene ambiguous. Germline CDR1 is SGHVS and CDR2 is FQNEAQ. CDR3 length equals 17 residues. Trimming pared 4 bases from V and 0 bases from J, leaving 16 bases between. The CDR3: CASSSPDAPLSNQPQHF. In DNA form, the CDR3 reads TGTGCCAGCAGCTCCCCCGACGCACCCCTTAGCAATCAGCCCCAGCATTTT.